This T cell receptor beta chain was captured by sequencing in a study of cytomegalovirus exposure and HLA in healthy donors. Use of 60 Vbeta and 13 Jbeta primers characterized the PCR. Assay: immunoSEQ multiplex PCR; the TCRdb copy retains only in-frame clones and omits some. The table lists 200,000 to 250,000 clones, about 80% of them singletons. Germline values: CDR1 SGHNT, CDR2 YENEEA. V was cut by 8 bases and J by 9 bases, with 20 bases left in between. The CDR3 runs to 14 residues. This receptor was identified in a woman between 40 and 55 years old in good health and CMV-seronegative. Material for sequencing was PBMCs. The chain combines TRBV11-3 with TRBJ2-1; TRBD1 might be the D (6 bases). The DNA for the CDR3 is TGTGCCAGCGCCAAAGGGGGATCCATTAGTGAGCAGTTCTTC. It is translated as CASAKGGSISEQFF.